This TCR beta chain was sequenced in a study of identical twins. Study-level findings and limits: Cross-sectional statistical analysis was relied on for the conclusions, without the same donors being followed. Partial confounding of zero-insertion analyses by invariant MAIT and iNKT cells was possible.

On this clonotype itself: No antigen is known for it.

The CDR3 is made up of 17 amino acids. Germline values: CDR1 SQVTM, CDR2 ANQGSEA. Losses at the gene ends were 2 bases for V and 2 bases for J; bases not matched to a gene: 8. One entry per CDR3 protein, called by TCRdb with MiXCR from the 5' RACE reads. The repertoire has about 530,000 distinct CDR3 sequences, about a fifth of them found once; the top ten carry approximately 0.48%. This same sample was also taken into another study, of yellow fever vaccine responses in identical twins.

The sample taken for sequencing was CD4+ T cells sorted from blood. This receptor was obtained from a woman aged 18 to 35 in good health. The V and J genes are TRBV29-1 and TRBJ2-1, with 11 nucleotides matching TRBD2. The CDR3 loop is CSVERVAGGLTYNEQFF. CDR3 DNA sequence: TGCAGCGTTGAAAGGGTAGCGGGGGGGCTAACCTACAATGAGCAGTTCTTC.